This TCR beta chain was recovered during a study of T cells in Graves' hyperthyroidism and ophthalmopathy. V lost 2 bases and J lost 9, with 13 bases in between. This CDR3 is built from 14 residues. CDR1 MNHEY and CDR2 SVGAGI come from the germline V gene. TCR beta CDR3 region amplification was performed from RNA transcripts. A first-round RT-PCR of the TCR CDR3 used the HTBI primer set. TCRdb fed the multiplex PCR reads into MiXCR, producing one record per CDR3 protein. The sample yields 600,000 or so distinct CDR3 sequences, about a sixth seen once. Graves' hyperthyroidism is called stable when ophthalmopathy does not progress within 18 months.

This receptor was identified in a woman under 40 with Graves' hyperthyroidism. The genes are TRBV6-5 and TRBJ2-2, with no clear D. The sequencing sample was made of blood. The CDR3 is CASSYLSSGWELFF. The CDR3, as DNA: TGTGCCAGCAGTTACCTCAGCTCTGGCTGGGAGCTGTTTTTT.